Listed below are T cell receptor beta chains from one sample, sequenced in a study of blood T cell repertoires in COVID-19. Method: immunoSEQ multiplex PCR; TCRdb's copy keeps in-frame clones and lacks some. The top ten clones hold roughly 1.7% of a sample with hundreds of thousands of clones, 70% to 90% of them seen once. Sample: PBMCs or T cells enriched from blood (not recorded which). The receptors here all came from a man aged 40-49 years who had recovered from COVID-19. CDR3s include the opening cysteine and the closing phenylalanine or tryptophan.

cdr3_aa j_call cdr3_length v_call
CASSLGFGQGAIAFF TRBJ1-1 15 TRBV5-5
CASSLGQGENIQYF TRBJ2-4 14 TRBV5-1
CASSSGQGGANEKLFF TRBJ1-4 16 TRBV2
CASSDCSEYEQYF TRBJ2-7 13 TRBV25-1
CASSQSPTGNTGELFF TRBJ2-2 16 TRBV23-1
CAISASGRAYEQYF TRBJ2-7 14 TRBV10-3
CASSFDSGAYGYTF TRBJ1-2 14 TRBV7-2
CASSSGARSGRETQYF TRBJ2-5 16 TRBV7-8
CASSLAGGFDEKLFF TRBJ1-4 15 TRBV5-1
CASSWDYTGELFF TRBJ2-2 13 TRBV7-7
CASGQTYEQYF TRBJ2-7 11 TRBV9
CASSPLLNTGELFF TRBJ2-2 14 TRBV3-1/TRBV3-2
CASGAGPARVSLHF TRBJ1-6 14 TRBV21-1
CASSIDPGLVLSGANVLTF TRBJ2-6 19 TRBV19
CASSVYQGADNIQYF TRBJ2-4 15 TRBV5-1
CASSLAIADQETQYF TRBJ2-5 15 TRBV28
CASSFREAFF TRBJ1-1 10 TRBV11-2
CASSSREGDTQYF TRBJ2-3 13 TRBV12-3/TRBV12-4
CASSLDEGEQFF TRBJ2-1 12 TRBV5-1
CASSLDGGGLIDTQYF TRBJ2-3 16 TRBV7-2
CASSRGQGGYTF TRBJ1-2 12 TRBV6-5
CASRVTGAGEQYF TRBJ2-7 13 TRBV2
CASSLTSGGAVDTQYF TRBJ2-3 16 TRBV5-5
CASAPGRSSYEQYF TRBJ2-7 14 TRBV12-5
CATRIDRALGGYTF TRBJ1-2 14 TRBV27